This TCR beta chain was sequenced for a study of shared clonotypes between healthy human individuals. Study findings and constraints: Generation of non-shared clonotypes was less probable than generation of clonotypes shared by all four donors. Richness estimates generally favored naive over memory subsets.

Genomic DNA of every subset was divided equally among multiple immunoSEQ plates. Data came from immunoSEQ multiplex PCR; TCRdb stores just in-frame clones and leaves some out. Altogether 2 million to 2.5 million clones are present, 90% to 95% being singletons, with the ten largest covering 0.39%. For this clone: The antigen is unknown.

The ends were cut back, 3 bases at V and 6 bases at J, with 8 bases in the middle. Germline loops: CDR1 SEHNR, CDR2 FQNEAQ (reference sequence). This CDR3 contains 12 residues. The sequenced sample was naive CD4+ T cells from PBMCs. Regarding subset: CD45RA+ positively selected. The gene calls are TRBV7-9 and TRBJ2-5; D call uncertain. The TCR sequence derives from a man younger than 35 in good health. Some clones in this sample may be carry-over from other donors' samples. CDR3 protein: CASSFDLQTQYF. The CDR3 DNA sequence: TGTGCCAGCAGCTTCGATCTACAGACCCAGTACTTC.